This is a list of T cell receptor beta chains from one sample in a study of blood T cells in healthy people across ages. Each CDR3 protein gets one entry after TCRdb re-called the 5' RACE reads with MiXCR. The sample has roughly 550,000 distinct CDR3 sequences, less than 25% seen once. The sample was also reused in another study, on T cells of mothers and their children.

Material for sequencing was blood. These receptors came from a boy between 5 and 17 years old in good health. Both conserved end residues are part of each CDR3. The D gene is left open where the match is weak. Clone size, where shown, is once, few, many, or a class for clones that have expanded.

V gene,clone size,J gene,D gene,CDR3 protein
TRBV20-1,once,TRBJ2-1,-,CSARHGGASYNEQFF
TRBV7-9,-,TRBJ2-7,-,CASSLVLATSYEQYF
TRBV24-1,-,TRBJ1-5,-,CATSQDSGNQPQHF
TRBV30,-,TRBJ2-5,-,CAWSAGQGTQETQYF
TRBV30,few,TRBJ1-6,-,CAWSSDRPYNSPLHF
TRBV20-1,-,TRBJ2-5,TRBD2,CSARRTSGPQETQYF
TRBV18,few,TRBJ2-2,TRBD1,CASSPIDRDTGELFF
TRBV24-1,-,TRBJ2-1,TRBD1,CATSDDNPGQGWNEQFF
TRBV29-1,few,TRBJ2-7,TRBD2,CSVVVSGSSGEQYF
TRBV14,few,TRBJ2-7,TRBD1,CASSQGSGGYEQYF
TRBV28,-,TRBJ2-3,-,CASSRPGGRPILGTDTQYF
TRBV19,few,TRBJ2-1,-,CASSIGRGYNEQFF
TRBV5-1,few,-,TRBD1,CASSRGTGLYYEQYF
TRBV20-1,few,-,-,CSTRQTYEQYF
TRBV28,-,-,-,CASSPRIGQFF